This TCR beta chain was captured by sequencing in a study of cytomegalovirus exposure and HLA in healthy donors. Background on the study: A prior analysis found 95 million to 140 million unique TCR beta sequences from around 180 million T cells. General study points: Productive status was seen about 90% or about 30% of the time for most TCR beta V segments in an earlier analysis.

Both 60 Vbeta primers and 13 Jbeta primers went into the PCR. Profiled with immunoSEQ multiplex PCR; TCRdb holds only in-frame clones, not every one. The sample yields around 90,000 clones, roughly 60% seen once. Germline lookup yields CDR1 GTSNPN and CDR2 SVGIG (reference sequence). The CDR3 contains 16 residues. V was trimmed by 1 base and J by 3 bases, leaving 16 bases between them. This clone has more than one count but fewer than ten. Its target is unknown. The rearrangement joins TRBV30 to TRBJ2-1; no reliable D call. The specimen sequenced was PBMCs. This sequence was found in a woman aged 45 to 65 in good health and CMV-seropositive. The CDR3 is CAWSGPQVLDYNEQFF. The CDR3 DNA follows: TGTGCCTGGAGTGGTCCCCAGGTTTTGGACTACAATGAGCAGTTCTTC. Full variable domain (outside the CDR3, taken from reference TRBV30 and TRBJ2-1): SQTIHQWPATLVQPVGSPLSLECTVEGTSNPNLYWYRQAAGRGLQLLFYSVGIGQISSEVPQNLSASRPQDRQFILSSKKLLLSDSGFYLCAWSGPQVLDYNEQFFGPGTRLTVL.